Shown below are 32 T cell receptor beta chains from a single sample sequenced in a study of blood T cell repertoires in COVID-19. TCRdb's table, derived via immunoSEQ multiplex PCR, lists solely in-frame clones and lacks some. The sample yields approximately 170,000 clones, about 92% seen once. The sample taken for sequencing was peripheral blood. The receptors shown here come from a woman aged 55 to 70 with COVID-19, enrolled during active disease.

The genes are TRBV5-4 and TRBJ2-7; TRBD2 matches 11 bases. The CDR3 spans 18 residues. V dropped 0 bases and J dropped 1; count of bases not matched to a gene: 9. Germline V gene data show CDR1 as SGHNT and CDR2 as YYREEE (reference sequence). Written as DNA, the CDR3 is TGTGCCAGCAGCTTGGCCGGTTCTAGCGGGGGGATTTCCTACGAGCAGTACTTC. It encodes CASSLAGSSGGISYEQYF.

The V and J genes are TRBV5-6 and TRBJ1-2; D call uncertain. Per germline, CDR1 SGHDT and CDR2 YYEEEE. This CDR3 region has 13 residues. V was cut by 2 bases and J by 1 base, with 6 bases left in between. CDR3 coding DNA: TGTGCCAGCAGCTTAGCGGATAACTATGGCTACACCTTC. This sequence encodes CASSLADNYGYTF.

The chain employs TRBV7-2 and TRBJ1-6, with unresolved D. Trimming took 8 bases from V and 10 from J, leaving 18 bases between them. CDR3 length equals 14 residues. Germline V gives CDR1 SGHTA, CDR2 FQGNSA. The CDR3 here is CASGPGGRISPLHF. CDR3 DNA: TGTGCCAGCGGACCGGGAGGCAGAATCTCACCCCTCCACTTT.

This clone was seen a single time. The CDR3 nucleotides read TGTGCCAGCAGTGCCACCGGGACAGGGTCTACCAATCAGCCCCAGCATTTT. It is translated as CASSATGTGSTNQPQHF. V and J are TRBV6-4 and TRBJ1-5; 9 bases map to TRBD1. Germline V gene data show CDR1 as MRHNA and CDR2 as SNTAGT. The CDR3 length is 17 residues. V dropped 4 bases and J dropped 3; count of bases not matched to a gene: 10.

The CDR3 sequence: CASSRKTGSTDTQYF. For the CDR3, the DNA is TGCGCCAGCAGCCGAAAGACAGGGAGCACAGATACGCAGTATTTT. The V call is TRBV4-3, the J call TRBJ2-3; TRBD1 matches 7 bases. The CDR3 spans 15 residues. Germline assignment: CDR1 LGHNA and CDR2 YSLEER. V lost 4 bases to trimming and J lost 0 bases; unmatched junction nucleotides: 4.

The CDR3 bases are TGTGCCAGCAGCTTATCCGGGAGTCCCTCTCCCCAGCATTTT. Amino acids: CASSLSGSPSPQHF. This chain connects TRBV7-2 to TRBJ1-5; unclear D gene. V lost 2 bases, J lost 10 bases, and 15 bases lay in between. The length of the CDR3 is 14 residues. CDR1 SGHTA and CDR2 FQGNSA come from the germline V gene.

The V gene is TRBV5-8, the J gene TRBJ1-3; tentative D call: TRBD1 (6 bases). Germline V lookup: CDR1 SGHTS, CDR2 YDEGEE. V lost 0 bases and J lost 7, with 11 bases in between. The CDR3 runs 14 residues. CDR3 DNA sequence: TGTGCCAGCAGCTTGGTGTCTCAGGGGAACACCATATATTTT. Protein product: CASSLVSQGNTIYF.

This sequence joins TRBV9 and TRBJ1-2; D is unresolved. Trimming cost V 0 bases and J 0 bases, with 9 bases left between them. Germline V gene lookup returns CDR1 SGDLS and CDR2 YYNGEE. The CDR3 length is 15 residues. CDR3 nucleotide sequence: TGTGCCAGCAGCGTAGGAGGAACAACTAACTATGGCTACACCTTC. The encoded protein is CASSVGGTTNYGYTF.

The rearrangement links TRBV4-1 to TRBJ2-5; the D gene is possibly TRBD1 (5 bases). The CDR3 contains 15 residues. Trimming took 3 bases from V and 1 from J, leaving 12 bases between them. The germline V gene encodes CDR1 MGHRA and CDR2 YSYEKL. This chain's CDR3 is CASSQSRAFQETQYF. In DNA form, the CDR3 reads TGCGCCAGCAGCCAGTCCAGGGCCTTCCAAGAGACCCAGTACTTC.

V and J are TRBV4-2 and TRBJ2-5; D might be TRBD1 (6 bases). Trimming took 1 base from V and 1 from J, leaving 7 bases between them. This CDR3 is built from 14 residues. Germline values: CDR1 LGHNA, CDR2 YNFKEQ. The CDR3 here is CASSQAGVQETQYF. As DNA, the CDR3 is TGTGCCAGCAGCCAAGCAGGGGTCCAAGAGACCCAGTACTTC.

CDR3 protein: CASSLGAYEQYF. As DNA, the CDR3 is TGCGCCAGCAGCTTGGGAGCTTACGAGCAGTACTTC. The chain links TRBV5-1 to TRBJ2-7; D remains unclear. CDR1 SGHRS and CDR2 YFSETQ come from the germline V gene. V dropped 0 bases and J dropped 4 bases, with 5 bases sitting between them. The CDR3 length is 12 residues.

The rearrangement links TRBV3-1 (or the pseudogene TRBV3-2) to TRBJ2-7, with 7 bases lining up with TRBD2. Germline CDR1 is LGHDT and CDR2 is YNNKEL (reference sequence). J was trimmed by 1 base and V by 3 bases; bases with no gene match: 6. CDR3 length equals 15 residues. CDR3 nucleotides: TGTGCCAGCAGCCAGTCCACGGGAGGATCCTACGAGCAGTACTTC. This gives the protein CASSQSTGGSYEQYF.

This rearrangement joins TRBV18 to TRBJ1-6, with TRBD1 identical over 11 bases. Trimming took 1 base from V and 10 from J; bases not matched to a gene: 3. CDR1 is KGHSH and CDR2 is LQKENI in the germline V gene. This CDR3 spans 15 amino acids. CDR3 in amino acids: CASSPRTGGASPLHF. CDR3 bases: TGTGCCAGCTCACCACGGACAGGGGGCGCGTCACCCCTCCACTTT.

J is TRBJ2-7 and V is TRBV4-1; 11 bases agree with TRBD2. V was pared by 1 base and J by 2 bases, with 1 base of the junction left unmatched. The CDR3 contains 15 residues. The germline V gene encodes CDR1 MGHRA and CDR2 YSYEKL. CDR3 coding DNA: TGCGCCAGCAGCCAAGTTAGCGGGGGGGCCTACGAGCAGTACTTC. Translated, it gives CASSQVSGGAYEQYF.

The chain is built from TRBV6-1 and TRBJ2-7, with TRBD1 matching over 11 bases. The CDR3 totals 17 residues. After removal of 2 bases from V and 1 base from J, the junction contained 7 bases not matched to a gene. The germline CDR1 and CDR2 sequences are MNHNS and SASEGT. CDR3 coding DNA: TGTGCCAGCAGTGAACCGGACAGGGGGCAGTTTTCCTACGAGCAGTACTTC. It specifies CASSEPDRGQFSYEQYF.

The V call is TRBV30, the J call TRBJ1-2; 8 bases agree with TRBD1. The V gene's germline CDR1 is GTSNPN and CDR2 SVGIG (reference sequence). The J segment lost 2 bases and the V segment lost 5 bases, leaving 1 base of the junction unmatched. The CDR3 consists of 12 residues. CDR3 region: CAWGTGNYGYTF. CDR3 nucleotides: TGTGCCTGGGGGACAGGAAACTATGGCTACACCTTC.

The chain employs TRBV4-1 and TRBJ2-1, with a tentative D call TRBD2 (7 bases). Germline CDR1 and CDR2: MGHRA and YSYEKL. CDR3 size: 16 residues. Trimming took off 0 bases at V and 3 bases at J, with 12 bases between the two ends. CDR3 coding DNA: TGCGCCAGCAGCCAAGATGCGGGGGCGGGCTACAATGAGCAGTTCTTC. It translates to CASSQDAGAGYNEQFF.

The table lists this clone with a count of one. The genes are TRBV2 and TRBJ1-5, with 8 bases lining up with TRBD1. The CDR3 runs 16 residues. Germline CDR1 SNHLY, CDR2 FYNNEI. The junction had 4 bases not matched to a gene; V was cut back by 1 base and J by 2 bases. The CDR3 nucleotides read TGTGCCAGCAGTGAAGGCAGGGGGCCTGGCAATCAGCCCCAGCATTTT. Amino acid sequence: CASSEGRGPGNQPQHF.

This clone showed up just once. The chain's CDR3 is CASSFSLQGATNEKLFF. As DNA, the CDR3 is TGTGCCAGCAGCTTTTCCTTACAGGGGGCAACTAATGAAAAACTGTTTTTT. The V gene is TRBV5-5, the J gene TRBJ1-4, with TRBD1 matching 8 bases. Per the germline V gene, CDR1 is SGHKS and CDR2 is YYEKEE (reference sequence). This CDR3 region has 17 residues. V was clipped by 2 bases and J by 0 bases; unmatched bases: 6. Full variable domain (rest looked up from reference TRBV5-5 and TRBJ1-4): DAGVTQSPTHLIKTRGQQVTLRCSPISGHKSVSWYQQVLGQGPQFIFQYYEKEERGRGNFPDRFSARQFPNYSSELNVNALLLGDSALYLCASSFSLQGATNEKLFFGSGTQLSVL.

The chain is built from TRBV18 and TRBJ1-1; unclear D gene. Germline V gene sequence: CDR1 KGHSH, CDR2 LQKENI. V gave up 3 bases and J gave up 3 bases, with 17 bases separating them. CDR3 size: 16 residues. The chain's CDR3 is CASSPGLSARDTEAFF. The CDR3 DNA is TGTGCCAGCTCACCTGGCTTATCGGCGAGGGACACTGAAGCTTTCTTT.

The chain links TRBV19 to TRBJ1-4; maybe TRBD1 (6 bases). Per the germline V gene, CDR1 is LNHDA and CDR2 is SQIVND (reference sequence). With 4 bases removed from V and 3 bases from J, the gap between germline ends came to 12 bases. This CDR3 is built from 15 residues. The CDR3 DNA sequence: TGTGCCAGTAGTAATTCGGGACACCCTAATGAAAAACTGTTTTTT. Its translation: CASSNSGHPNEKLFF.

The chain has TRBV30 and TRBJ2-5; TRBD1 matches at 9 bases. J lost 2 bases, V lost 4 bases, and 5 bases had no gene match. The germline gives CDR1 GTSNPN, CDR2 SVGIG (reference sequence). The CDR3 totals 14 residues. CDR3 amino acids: CAWTLTGGQETQYF. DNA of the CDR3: TGTGCCTGGACCTTGACAGGGGGACAAGAGACCCAGTACTTC.

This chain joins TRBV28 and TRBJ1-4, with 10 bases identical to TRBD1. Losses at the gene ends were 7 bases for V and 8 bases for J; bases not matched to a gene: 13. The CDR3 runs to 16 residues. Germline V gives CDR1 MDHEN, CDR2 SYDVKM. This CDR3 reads CASNSPRTGGWEKLFF. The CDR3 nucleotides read TGTGCCAGCAACTCGCCCCGGACAGGGGGTTGGGAAAAACTGTTTTTT.

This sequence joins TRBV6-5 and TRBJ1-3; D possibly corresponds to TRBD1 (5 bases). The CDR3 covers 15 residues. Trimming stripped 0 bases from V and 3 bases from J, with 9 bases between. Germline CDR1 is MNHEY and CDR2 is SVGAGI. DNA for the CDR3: TGTGCCAGCAGTTACTCGGGCAGGGATGGAAACACCATATATTTT. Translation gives CASSYSGRDGNTIYF.

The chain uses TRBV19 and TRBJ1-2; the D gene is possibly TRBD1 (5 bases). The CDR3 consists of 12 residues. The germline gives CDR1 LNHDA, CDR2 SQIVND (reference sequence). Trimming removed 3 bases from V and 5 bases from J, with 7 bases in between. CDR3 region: CASSIQGYGYTF. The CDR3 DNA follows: TGTGCCAGTAGTATTCAGGGTTATGGCTACACCTTC.

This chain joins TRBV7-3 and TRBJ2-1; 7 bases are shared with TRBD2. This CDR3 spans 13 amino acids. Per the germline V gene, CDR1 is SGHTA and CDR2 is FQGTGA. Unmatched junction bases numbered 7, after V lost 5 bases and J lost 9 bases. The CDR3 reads CASSPPGGGEQFF. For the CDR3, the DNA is TGTGCCAGCAGCCCCCCGGGAGGCGGTGAGCAGTTCTTC.

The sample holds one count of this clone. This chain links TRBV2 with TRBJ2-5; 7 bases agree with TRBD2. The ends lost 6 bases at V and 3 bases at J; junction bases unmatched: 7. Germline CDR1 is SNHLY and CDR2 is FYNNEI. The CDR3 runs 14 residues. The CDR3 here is CASRGGRREETQYF. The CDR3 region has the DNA TGTGCCAGCAGGGGGGGGAGGCGGGAAGAGACCCAGTACTTC. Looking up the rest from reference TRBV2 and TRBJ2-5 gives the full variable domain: EPEVTQTPSHQVTQMGQEVILRCVPISNHLYFYWYRQILGQKVEFLVSFYNNEISEKSEIFDDQFSVERPDGSNFTLKIRSTKLEDSAMYFCASRGGRREETQYFGPGTRLLVL.

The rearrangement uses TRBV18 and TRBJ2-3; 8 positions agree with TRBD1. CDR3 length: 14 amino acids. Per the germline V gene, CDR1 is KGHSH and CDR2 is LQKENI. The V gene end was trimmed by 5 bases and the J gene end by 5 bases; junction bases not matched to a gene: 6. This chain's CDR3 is CASSASGGRDTQYF. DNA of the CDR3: TGTGCCAGCTCAGCGTCAGGGGGCCGAGATACGCAGTATTTT.

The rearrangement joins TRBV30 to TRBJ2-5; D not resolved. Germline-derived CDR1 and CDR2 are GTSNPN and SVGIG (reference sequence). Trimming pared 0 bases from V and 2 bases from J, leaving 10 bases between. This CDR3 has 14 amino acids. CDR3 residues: CAWSVSEKQETQYF. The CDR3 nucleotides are TGTGCCTGGAGTGTATCTGAGAAGCAAGAGACCCAGTACTTC.

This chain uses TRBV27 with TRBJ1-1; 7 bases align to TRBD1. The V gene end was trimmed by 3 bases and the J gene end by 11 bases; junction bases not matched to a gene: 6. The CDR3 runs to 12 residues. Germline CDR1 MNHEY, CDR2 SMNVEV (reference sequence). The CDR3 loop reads CASSFPQGLAFF. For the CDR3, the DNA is TGTGCCAGCAGTTTTCCACAGGGGTTGGCTTTCTTT.

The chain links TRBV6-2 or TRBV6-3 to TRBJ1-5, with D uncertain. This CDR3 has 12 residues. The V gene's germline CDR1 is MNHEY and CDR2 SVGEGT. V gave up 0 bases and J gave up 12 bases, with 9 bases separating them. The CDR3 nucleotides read TGTGCCAGCAGTTACTCGAGCGGGCTCCAGCATTTT. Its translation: CASSYSSGLQHF.

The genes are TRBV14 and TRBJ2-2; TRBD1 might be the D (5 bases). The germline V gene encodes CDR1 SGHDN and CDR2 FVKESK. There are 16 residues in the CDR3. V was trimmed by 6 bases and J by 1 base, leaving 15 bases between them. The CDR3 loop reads CASRKGALGNTGELFF. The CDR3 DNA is TGTGCCAGCAGAAAAGGGGCATTGGGGAACACCGGGGAGCTGTTTTTT.